The clone carrying this T cell receptor (beta chain) showed up just once. The germline V gene has CDR1 SGHAT and CDR2 FQNNGV. CDR3 length: 12 residues. V was pared by 5 bases and J by 5 bases, with 10 bases between. Measured with immunoSEQ multiplex PCR; TCRdb has only the in-frame clones, and not every one. The sample has about 300,000 clones, roughly 86% seen once. This sample was taken from a study of blood T cell repertoires in COVID-19. Ages ranged from roughly 18 to 100 years, with residence in 24 US areas. Each participant's cohort was designated according to participant-reported clinical history.

Sequenced material: PBMCs or T cells enriched from blood (not recorded which). The chain combines TRBV11-2 with TRBJ2-7; tentative D call: TRBD1 (6 bases). The sequence was obtained from a woman aged 45-65 years who had been exposed to COVID-19. The CDR3 loop is CASSPHRDEQYF. DNA of the CDR3: TGTGCCAGCAGCCCGCACAGGGACGAGCAGTACTTC. Combining the CDR3 with reference TRBV11-2 and TRBJ2-7 gives the whole variable domain EAGVAQSPRYKIIEKRQSVAFWCNPISGHATLYWYQQILGQGPKLLIQFQNNGVVDDSQLPKDRFSAERLKGVDSTLKIQPAKLEDSAVYLCASSPHRDEQYFGPGTRLTVT.